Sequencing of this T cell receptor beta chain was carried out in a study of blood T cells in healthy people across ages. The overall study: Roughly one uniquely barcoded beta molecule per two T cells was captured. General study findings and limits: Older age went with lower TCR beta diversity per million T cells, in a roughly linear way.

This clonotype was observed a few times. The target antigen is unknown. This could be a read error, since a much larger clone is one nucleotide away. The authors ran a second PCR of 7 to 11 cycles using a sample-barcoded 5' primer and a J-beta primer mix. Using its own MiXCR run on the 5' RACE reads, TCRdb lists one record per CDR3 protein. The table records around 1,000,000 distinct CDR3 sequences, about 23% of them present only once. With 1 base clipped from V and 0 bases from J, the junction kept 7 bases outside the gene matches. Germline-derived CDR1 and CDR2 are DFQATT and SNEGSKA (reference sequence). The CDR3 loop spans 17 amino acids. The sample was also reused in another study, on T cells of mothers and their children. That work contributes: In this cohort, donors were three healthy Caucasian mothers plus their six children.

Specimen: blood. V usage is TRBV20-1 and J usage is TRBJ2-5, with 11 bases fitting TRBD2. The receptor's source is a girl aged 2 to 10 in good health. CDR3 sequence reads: CSARGLGTSGDQETQYF. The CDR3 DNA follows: TGCAGTGCTAGAGGGTTGGGGACTAGCGGAGACCAAGAGACCCAGTACTTC.